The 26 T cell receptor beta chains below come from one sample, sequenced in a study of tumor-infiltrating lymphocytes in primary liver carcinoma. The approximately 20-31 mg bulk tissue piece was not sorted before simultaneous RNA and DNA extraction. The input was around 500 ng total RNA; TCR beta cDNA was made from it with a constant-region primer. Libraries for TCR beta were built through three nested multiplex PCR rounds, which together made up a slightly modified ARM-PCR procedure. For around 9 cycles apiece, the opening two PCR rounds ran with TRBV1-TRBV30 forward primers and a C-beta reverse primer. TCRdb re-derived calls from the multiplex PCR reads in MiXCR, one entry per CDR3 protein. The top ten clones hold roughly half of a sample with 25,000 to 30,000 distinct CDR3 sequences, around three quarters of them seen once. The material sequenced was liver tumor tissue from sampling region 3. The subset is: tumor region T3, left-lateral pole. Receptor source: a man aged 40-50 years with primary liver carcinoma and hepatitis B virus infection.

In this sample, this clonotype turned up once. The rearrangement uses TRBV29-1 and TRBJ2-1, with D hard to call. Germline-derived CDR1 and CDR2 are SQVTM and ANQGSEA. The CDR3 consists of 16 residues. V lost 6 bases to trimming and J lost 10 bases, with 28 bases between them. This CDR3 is CSVATLRLWSCQEQFF. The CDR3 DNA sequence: TGCAGCGTCGCCACACTTCGGCTCTGGTCCTGTCAAGAGCAGTTCTTC.

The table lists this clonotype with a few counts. The CDR3 DNA reads TGTGTCAGTAGTGAATGGATCTATGGCTACACCTTC. This sequence encodes CVSSEWIYGYTF. V and J are TRBV6-1 and TRBJ1-2, with D uncertain. CDR1 MNHNS and CDR2 SASEGT come from the germline V gene. The CDR3 is made up of 12 amino acids.

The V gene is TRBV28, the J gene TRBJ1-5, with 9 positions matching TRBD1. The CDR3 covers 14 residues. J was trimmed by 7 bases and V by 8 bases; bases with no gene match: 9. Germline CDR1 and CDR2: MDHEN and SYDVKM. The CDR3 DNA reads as TGTGCCAGCGGTTGGGACAGGGACGGCCAGCCCCAGCATTTT. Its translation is CASGWDRDGQPQHF.

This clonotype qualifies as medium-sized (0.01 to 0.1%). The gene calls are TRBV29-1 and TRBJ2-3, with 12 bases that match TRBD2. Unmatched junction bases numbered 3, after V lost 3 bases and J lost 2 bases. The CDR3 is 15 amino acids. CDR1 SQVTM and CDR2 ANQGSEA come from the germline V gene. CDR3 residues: CSVELAGGLTDTQYF. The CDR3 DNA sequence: TGCAGCGTTGAGCTAGCGGGAGGGCTCACAGATACGCAGTATTTT.

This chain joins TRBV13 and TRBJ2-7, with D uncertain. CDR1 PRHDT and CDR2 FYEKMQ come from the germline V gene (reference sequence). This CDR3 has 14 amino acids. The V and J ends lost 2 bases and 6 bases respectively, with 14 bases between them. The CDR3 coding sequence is TGTGCCAGCAGCTTACAGATCCGGAACTCCGAGCAGTACTTC. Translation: CASSLQIRNSEQYF.

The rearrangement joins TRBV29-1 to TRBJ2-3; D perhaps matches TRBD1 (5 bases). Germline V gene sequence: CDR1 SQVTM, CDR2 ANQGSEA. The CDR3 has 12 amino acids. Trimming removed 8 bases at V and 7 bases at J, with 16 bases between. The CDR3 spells CSIGQGCNTQYF. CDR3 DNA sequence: TGCAGCATTGGGCAGGGATGCAATACGCAGTATTTT.

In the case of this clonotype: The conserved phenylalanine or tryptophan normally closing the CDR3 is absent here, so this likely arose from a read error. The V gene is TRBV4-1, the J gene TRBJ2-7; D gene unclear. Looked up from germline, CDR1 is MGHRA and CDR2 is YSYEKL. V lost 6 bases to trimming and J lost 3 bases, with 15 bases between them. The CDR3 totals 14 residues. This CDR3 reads CASSLVDTYYEQYL. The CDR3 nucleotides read TGCGCCAGCAGTCTAGTCGATACTTACTACGAGCAGTACCTC.

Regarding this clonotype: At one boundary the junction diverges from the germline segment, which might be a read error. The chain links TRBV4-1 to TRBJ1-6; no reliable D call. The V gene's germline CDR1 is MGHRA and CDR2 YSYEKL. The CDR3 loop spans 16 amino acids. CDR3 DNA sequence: TGTGCCAGCAGCCATCACCTACAGTGGGCGGATTCATCCCTCCACTTT. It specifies CASSHHLQWADSSLHF.

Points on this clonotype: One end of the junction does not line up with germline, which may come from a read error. The CDR3 loop reads CASSHHLQRADSLLLF. The CDR3 region has the DNA TGCGCCAGCAGCCACCACCTACAGAGGGCGGATTCACTCCTCCTCTTT. The chain uses TRBV4-1 and TRBJ1-6; D not certain. The CDR3 is 16 amino acids. Per the germline V gene, CDR1 is MGHRA and CDR2 is YSYEKL.

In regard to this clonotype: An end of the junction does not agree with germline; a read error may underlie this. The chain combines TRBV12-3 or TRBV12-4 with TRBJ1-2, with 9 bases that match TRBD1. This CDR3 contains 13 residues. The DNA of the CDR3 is TGTACCAGCAGTTTAGGACAGGGGACTGGCTACACCTTC. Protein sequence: CTSSLGQGTGYTF.

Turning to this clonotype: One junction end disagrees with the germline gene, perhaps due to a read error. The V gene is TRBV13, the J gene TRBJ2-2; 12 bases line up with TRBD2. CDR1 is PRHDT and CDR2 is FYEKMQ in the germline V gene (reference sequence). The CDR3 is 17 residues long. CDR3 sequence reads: CASSPRGLAGGTWELFF. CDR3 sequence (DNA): TGTGCCAGCAGCCCGAGGGGACTAGCGGGTGGCACCTGGGAGCTGTTCTTT.

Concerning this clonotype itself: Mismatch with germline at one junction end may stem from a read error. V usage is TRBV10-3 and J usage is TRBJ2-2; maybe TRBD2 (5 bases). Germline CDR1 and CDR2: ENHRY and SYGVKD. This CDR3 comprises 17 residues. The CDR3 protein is CAISEFEAGPDIGELFF. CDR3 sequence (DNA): TGTGCCATCAGTGAGTTCGAAGCTGGGCCAGACATCGGGGAACTGTTTTTT.

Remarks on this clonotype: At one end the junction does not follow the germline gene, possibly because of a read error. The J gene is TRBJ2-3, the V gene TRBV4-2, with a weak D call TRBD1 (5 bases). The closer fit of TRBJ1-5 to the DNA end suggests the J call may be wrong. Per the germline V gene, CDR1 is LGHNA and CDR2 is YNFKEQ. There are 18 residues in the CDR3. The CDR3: CASNQVALLAGATDTQHF. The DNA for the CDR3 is TGTGCCAGCAACCAAGTGGCGCTTCTAGCGGGAGCGACAGATACACAGCATTTT.

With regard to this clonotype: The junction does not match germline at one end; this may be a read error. CDR3 protein: CASSFAALAGECKGWQETQYF. CDR3 coding DNA: TGCGCCAGCAGCTTTGCAGCTCTAGCGGGAGAGTGTAAAGGGTGGCAAGAGACCCAATACTTC. The chain recombines TRBV5-1 with TRBJ2-5, with TRBD2 matching over 10 bases. This CDR3 is 21 amino acids long. Germline V CDR1 and CDR2: SGHRS, YFSETQ.

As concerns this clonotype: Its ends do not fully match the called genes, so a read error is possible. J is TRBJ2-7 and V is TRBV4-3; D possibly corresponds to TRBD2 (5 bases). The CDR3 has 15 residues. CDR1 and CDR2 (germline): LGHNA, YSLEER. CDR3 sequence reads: CASSQDWETPYEQNF. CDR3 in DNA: TGCGCCAGCAGCCAAGATTGGGAGACTCCCTATGAGCAGAACTTC.

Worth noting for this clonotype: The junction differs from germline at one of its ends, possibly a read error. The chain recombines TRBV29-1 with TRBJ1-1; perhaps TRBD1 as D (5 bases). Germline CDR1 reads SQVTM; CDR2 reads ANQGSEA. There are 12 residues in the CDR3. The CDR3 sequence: CGVVGTGGEAFF. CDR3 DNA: TGCGGCGTTGTGGGCACCGGGGGTGAAGCTTTCTTT.

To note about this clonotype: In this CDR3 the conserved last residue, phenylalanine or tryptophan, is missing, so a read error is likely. The CDR3 region has the DNA TGTGCCAGCAGCACAAGTGGGAGGGGCTACGAGCAGTACTTA. It yields the protein CASSTSGRGYEQYL. The chain joins TRBV12-3 or TRBV12-4 to TRBJ2-7; TRBD2 matches at 7 bases. This CDR3 spans 14 amino acids. J lost 3 bases, V lost 6 bases, and 8 bases had no gene match.

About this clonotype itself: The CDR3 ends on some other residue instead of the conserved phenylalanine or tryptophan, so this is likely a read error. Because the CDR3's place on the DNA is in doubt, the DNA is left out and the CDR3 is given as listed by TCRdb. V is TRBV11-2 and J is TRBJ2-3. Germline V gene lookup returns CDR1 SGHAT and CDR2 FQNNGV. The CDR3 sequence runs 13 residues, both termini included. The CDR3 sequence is CASSYGTADTQYY.

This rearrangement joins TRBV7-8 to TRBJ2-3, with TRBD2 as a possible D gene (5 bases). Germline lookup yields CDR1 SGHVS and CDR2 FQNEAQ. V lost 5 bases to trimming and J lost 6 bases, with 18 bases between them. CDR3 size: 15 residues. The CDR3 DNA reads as TGTGCCAGCAGCCCCGGTACGGGATCGGGGGATACGCAGTATTTT. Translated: CASSPGTGSGDTQYF.

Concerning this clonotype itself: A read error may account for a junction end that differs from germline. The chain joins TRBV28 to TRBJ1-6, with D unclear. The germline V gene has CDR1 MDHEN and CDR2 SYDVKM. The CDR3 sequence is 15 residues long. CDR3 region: CTSSSSQGWNSPLHF. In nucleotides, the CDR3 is TGTACCAGCAGCTCTTCACAAGGGTGGAATTCACCCCTCCACTTT.

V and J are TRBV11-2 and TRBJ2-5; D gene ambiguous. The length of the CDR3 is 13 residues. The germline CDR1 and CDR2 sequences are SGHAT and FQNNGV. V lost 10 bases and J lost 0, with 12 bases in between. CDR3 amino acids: CANTSLDQETQYF. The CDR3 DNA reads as TGTGCCAACACCTCACTCGACCAAGAGACCCAGTACTTC.

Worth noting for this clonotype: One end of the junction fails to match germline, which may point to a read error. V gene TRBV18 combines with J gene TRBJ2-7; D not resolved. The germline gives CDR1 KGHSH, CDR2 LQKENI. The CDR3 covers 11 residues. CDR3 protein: CTSSPMGEQYF. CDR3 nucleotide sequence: TGTACCAGCTCACCTATGGGCGAGCAGTACTTC. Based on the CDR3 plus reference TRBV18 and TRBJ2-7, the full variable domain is NAGVMQNPRHLVRRRGQEARLRCSPMKGHSHVYWYRQLPEEGLKFMVYLQKENIIDESGMPKERFSAEFPKEGPSILRIQQVVRGDSAAYFCTSSPMGEQYFGPGTRLTVT.

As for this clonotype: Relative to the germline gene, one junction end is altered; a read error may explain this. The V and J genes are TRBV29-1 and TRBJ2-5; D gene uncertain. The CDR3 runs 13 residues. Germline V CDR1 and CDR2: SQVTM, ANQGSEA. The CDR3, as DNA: TGCAGCGGACTCACCCATAGGATGGAGACACAGTACTTC. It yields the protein CSGLTHRMETQYF.

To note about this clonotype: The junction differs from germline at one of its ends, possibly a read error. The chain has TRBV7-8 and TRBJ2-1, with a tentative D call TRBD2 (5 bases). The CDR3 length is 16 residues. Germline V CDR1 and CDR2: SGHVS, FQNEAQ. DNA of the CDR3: TGTGCGAGCAGCTCTGACTACGGCGGTACCTACAATGAGCAGTTCTTC. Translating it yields CASSSDYGGTYNEQFF.

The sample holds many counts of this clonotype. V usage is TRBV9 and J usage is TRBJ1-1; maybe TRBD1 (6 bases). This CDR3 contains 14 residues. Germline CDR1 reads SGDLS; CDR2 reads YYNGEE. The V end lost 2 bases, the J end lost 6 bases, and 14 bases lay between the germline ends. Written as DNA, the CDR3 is TGTGCCAGCAGCGTTTCAACAGGGAGCGCTGAAGCTTTCTTT. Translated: CASSVSTGSAEAFF.

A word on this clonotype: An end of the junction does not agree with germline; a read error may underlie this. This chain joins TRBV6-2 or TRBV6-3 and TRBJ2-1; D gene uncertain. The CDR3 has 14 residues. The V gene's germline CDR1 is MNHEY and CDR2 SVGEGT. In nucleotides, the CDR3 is TGTTCCAGCAGTTTGATCGGTCTATACAATGAGCAGTTCTTC. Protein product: CSSSLIGLYNEQFF.